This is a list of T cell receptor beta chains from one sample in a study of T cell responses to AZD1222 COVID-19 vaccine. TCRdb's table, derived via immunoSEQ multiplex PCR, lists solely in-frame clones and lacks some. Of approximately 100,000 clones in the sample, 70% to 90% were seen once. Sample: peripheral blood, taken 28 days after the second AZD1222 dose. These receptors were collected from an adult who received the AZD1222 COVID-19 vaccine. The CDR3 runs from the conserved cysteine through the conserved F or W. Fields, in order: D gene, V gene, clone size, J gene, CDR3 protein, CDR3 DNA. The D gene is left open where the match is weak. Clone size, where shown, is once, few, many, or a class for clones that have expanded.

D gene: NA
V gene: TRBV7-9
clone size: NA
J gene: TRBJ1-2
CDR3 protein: CASIPPVGYTF
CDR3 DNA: TGTGCCAGCATCCCCCCGGTAGGCTACACCTTC

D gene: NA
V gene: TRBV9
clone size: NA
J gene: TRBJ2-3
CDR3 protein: CASSVRRSTDTQYF
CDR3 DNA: TGTGCCAGCAGCGTTCGGCGGAGCACAGATACGCAGTATTTT

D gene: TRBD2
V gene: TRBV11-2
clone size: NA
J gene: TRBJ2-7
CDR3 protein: CASSQRLAGGYEQYF
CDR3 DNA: TGTGCCAGCAGCCAAAGACTAGCGGGAGGATACGAGCAGTACTTC

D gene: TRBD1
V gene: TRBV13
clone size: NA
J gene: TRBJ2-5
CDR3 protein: CASSPGTDDIQETQYF
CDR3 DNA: TGTGCCAGCAGCCCAGGGACAGATGACATCCAAGAGACCCAGTACTTC

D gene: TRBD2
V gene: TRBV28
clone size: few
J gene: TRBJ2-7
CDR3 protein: CASSHWTSGSSLGGQYF
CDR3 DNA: TGTGCCAGCAGTCATTGGACTAGCGGGAGTTCCTTAGGCGGGCAGTACTTC

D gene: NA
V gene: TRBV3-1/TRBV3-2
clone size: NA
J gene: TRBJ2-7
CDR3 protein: CASSQSTLLAYEQYF
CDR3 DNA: TGTGCCAGCAGCCAGAGTACCTTACTTGCATACGAGCAGTACTTC

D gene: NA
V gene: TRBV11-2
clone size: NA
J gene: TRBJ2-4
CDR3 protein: CASSLGQSNIQYF
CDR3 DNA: TGTGCCAGCAGCTTAGGACAGTCAAACATTCAGTACTTC

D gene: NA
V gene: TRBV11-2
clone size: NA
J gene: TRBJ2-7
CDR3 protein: CASSLGGAREQYF
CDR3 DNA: TGTGCCAGCAGCCTGGGGGGGGCGAGGGAGCAGTACTTC

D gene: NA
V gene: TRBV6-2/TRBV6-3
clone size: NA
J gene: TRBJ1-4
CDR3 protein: CASSRVRGKDEKLFF
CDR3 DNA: TGTGCCAGCAGCCGGGTTCGAGGGAAAGATGAAAAACTGTTTTTT

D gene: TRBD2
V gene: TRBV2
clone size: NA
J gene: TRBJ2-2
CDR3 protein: CASTGTSGTGELFF
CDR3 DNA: TGTGCCAGCACCGGGACTAGCGGGACCGGGGAGCTGTTTTTT

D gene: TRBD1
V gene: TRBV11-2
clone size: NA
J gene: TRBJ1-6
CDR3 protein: CASSRDRGNSPLHF
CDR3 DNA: TGTGCCAGCAGCCGGGACAGGGGTAATTCACCCCTCCACTTT

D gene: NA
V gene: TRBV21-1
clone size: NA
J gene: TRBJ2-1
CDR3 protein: CAPLQAGTKYNEQFF
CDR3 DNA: TGTGCCCCATTGCAGGCGGGGACGAAATACAATGAGCAGTTCTTC

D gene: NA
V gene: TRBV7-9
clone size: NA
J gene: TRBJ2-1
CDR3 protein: CASTTKGPNNEQFF
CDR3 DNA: TGTGCCAGCACAACTAAAGGACCAAACAATGAGCAGTTCTTC

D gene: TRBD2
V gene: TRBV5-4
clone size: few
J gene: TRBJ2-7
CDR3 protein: CASSLAPVAGVYEQYF
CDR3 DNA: TGTGCCAGCAGCTTGGCCCCAGTAGCGGGAGTGTACGAGCAGTACTTC

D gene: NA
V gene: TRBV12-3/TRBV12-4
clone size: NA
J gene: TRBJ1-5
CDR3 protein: CASSPAGDQPQHF
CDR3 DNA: TGTGCCAGCAGTCCCGCGGGGGATCAGCCCCAGCATTTT

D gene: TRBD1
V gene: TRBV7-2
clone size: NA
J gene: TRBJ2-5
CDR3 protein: CASSQQGGGQETQYF
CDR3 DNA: TGTGCCAGCAGCCAACAGGGGGGAGGCCAAGAGACCCAGTACTTC

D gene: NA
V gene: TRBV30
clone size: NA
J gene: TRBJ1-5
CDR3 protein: CAWRSGGGNQPQHF
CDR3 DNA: TGTGCCTGGAGGTCCGGGGGAGGCAATCAGCCCCAGCATTTT

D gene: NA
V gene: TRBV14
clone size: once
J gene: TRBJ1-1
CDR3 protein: CASSQDLGAIPGTEAFF
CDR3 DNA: TGTGCCAGCAGCCAAGATCTCGGGGCAATTCCTGGCACTGAAGCTTTCTTT

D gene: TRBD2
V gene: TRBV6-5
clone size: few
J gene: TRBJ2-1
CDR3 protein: CASRAGGNNEQFF
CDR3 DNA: TGTGCCAGCAGGGCGGGAGGGAACAATGAGCAGTTCTTC

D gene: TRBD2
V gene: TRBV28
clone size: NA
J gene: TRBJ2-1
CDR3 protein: CASSLRGTRKRNEQFF
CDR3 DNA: TGTGCCAGCAGTTTGAGGGGGACTAGGAAAAGGAATGAGCAGTTCTTC